The 25 T cell receptor beta chains in this list originate from one sample, sequenced in a study of human T cells and chemical hapten exposure. Unfractionated whole blood yielded the extracted total RNA. Individual cDNA molecules in this library carried unique molecular identifiers. TCRdb redid the calling of the reads with MiXCR, one entry per CDR3 protein. The data hold around 120,000 distinct CDR3 sequences, with 8.5% observed a single time. Source material: whole blood. The receptors were sampled from a human donor in good health. Some clones in this sample may be carry-over from other donors' samples.

This clonotype was counted between two and nine times. The V call is TRBV27, the J call TRBJ2-5; D gene ambiguous. Germline loops: CDR1 MNHEY, CDR2 SMNVEV (reference sequence). With 3 bases removed from V and 5 bases from J, the gap between germline ends came to 13 bases. The CDR3 extends over 14 amino acids. This CDR3 reads CASSFGTPRETQYF. For the CDR3, the DNA is TGTGCCAGCAGTTTTGGTACTCCGAGGGAGACCCAGTACTTC.

In this sample, this clonotype turned up a few times. The junction and the germline gene differ at one end; a read error may be behind it. The chain uses TRBV7-6 and TRBJ2-5, with D uncertain. This CDR3 has 11 amino acids. Germline CDR1 SGHVS, CDR2 FNYEAQ. Written as DNA, the CDR3 is TGTGTCAGCTCGAGAAAAGAGACCCAGTACTTC. As protein: CVSSRKETQYF. Complete variable domain (other parts from reference TRBV7-6 and TRBJ2-5): GAGVSQSPRYKVTKRGQDVALRCDPISGHVSLYWYRQALGQGPEFLTYFNYEAQQDKSGLPNDRFSAERPEGSISTLTIQRTEQRDSAMYRCVSSRKETQYFGPGTRLLVL.

On this clonotype: One end of the junction fails to match germline, which may point to a read error. This chain uses TRBV19 with TRBJ2-7; possibly TRBD1 for D (5 bases). Per the germline V gene, CDR1 is LNHDA and CDR2 is SQIVND (reference sequence). There are 13 residues in the CDR3. CDR3 loop: CASSHGRESEQYF. The CDR3 nucleotides are TGTGCCAGTAGTCACGGCAGGGAAAGCGAGCAGTACTTT.

This clonotype was counted a few times. The rearrangement links TRBV11-3 to TRBJ2-7; possible D gene TRBD1, 5 bases. This CDR3 region has 14 residues. The ends were cut back, 2 bases at V and 6 bases at J, with 14 bases in the middle. The germline CDR1 and CDR2 sequences are SGHNT and YENEEA. CDR3 amino acids: CASSLNFDRAEQYF. The DNA of the CDR3 is TGTGCCAGCAGCTTAAATTTTGACAGAGCCGAGCAGTACTTC.

This clonotype was seen a handful of times. V and J are TRBV6-5 and TRBJ2-7; 7 nucleotides match TRBD1. Trimming took 3 bases from V and 0 from J; bases not matched to a gene: 5. The CDR3 loop spans 15 amino acids. Germline V CDR1 and CDR2: MNHEY, SVGAGI. The CDR3 loop is CASSYSTGHSYEQYF. CDR3 in DNA: TGTGCCAGCAGTTATTCGACAGGGCACTCCTACGAGCAGTACTTC.

In its sample, this clonotype was seen many times. V usage is TRBV29-1 and J usage is TRBJ1-4; D perhaps matches TRBD1 (5 bases). From germline, CDR1 is SQVTM and CDR2 ANQGSEA. V lost 4 bases and J lost 4, with 10 bases in between. The CDR3 loop spans 13 amino acids. The CDR3 DNA sequence: TGCAGCGTTGGGGGCCGTTATAATGAAAAACTGTTTTTT. Translation: CSVGGRYNEKLFF.

This clonotype was recorded a few times. V usage is TRBV6-5 and J usage is TRBJ1-1; D is unresolved. From germline, CDR1 is MNHEY and CDR2 SVGAGI. The CDR3 consists of 13 residues. V shed 2 bases and J shed 8 bases, with 12 bases lying between them. CDR3 region: CASSYVGSIEAFF. CDR3 nucleotides: TGTGCCAGCAGTTACGTGGGCAGCATAGAAGCTTTCTTT.

This clonotype came up many times. The genes are TRBV6-5 and TRBJ1-2, with TRBD1 as a possible D gene (5 bases). V gave up 0 bases and J gave up 8 bases, with 16 bases separating them. Looked up from germline, CDR1 is MNHEY and CDR2 is SVGAGI. This CDR3 contains 15 residues. This CDR3 is CASSYSGTAIGGYTF. In DNA, the CDR3 is TGTGCCAGCAGTTACTCGGGGACGGCTATCGGGGGCTACACCTTC.

Only a few counts were recorded for this clonotype. The chain carries TRBV3-1 and TRBJ2-2; D not resolved. This CDR3 comprises 14 residues. V was clipped by 1 base and J by 5 bases, with 8 bases between them. Germline CDR1 LGHDT, CDR2 YNNKEL (reference sequence). CDR3 loop: CASSQGLATGELFF. In DNA, the CDR3 is TGTGCCAGCAGCCAAGGTTTGGCGACCGGGGAGCTGTTTTTT.

In this sample, this clonotype turned up many times. The chain employs TRBV20-1 and TRBJ2-3; no definite D call. V shed 0 bases and J shed 0 bases, with 7 bases lying between them. Germline-derived CDR1 and CDR2 are DFQATT and SNEGSKA (reference sequence). The CDR3 extends over 14 amino acids. In DNA form, the CDR3 reads TGCAGTGCTAGAGAGCGGAGAAGCACAGATACGCAGTATTTT. Protein product: CSARERRSTDTQYF.

The sample holds a few counts of this clonotype. The CDR3 reads CAISENRAYNEQFF. The CDR3 coding sequence is TGTGCCATCAGTGAGAACAGGGCTTACAATGAGCAGTTCTTC. This chain connects TRBV10-3 to TRBJ2-1; a weak D match, TRBD1 (6 bases). V lost 2 bases and J 4 bases, leaving 9 bases between the germline ends. CDR3 length equals 14 residues. Per the germline V gene, CDR1 is ENHRY and CDR2 is SYGVKD.

Ten or more counts support this clonotype. The chain links TRBV6-5 to TRBJ1-4; D not certain. The CDR3 consists of 15 residues. Germline loops: CDR1 MNHEY, CDR2 SVGAGI. V was shortened by 0 bases and J by 5 bases, with 10 bases between the two germline ends. In DNA, the CDR3 is TGTGCCAGCAGTTACTCTGGAGGCCTGAATGAAAAACTGTTTTTT. It encodes CASSYSGGLNEKLFF.

This clonotype has only a few counts. This chain connects TRBV28 to TRBJ2-7, with D tentatively TRBD1 or TRBD2 (6 bases each). V lost 3 bases, J lost 2 bases, and 11 bases lay in between. Germline CDR1 and CDR2: MDHEN and SYDVKM. CDR3 size: 14 residues. CDR3 sequence reads: CASSLGRGAYEQYF. Written as DNA, the CDR3 is TGTGCCAGCAGTTTGGGAAGGGGGGCCTACGAGCAGTACTTC.

This clonotype was recorded at least ten times. One junction end disagrees with the germline gene, perhaps due to a read error. The rearrangement joins TRBV5-4 to TRBJ2-5; TRBD1 agrees at 8 bases. CDR3 size: 15 residues. Germline loops: CDR1 SGHNT, CDR2 YYREEE (reference sequence). CDR3 bases: TGTGTCAGCAGCCTCCCGGACAGGGCTGGGGAGACCCAGTACTTC. Protein: CVSSLPDRAGETQYF.

This clonotype has a count of ten or more. The rearrangement uses TRBV12-3 or TRBV12-4 and TRBJ1-2; D unclear. The CDR3 runs 14 residues. Trimming removed 2 bases from V and 5 bases from J, with 12 bases in between. The CDR3 region is CASSLLGIDYGYTF. The CDR3 nucleotides are TGTGCCAGCAGTTTATTGGGGATCGATTATGGCTACACCTTC.

V gene TRBV12-3 or TRBV12-4 combines with J gene TRBJ2-3; D may be TRBD2 (7 bases). V was clipped by 2 bases and J by 3 bases, with 15 bases between them. The CDR3 spans 16 residues. Written as DNA, the CDR3 is TGTGCCAGCAGTTTAATTGGGGGGGCCCGAACAGATACGCAGTATTTT. Amino acids: CASSLIGGARTDTQYF.

The chain couples TRBV6-5 to TRBJ2-5; the D gene is possibly TRBD1 (7 bases). The CDR3 runs 20 residues. CDR1 MNHEY and CDR2 SVGAGI come from the germline V gene. V was pared by 1 base and J by 2 bases, with 26 bases between. CDR3 DNA sequence: TGTGCCAGCAGTTACTATCCCCCCCCGCGTGGGGGGACAGAACAAGAGACCCAGTACTTC. The encoded protein is CASSYYPPPRGGTEQETQYF.

The V call is TRBV29-1, the J call TRBJ2-5; D is uncertain. Trimming left V 6 bases short and J 0 bases short, with 2 bases between. Germline CDR1 and CDR2: SQVTM and ANQGSEA. The CDR3 has 10 amino acids. The CDR3 is CSVDQETQYF. The CDR3 DNA follows: TGCAGCGTCGACCAAGAGACCCAGTACTTC.

The gene calls are TRBV29-1 and TRBJ2-3; D unclear. The CDR3 sequence is 13 residues long. CDR1 SQVTM and CDR2 ANQGSEA come from the germline V gene. V was trimmed by 0 bases and J by 2 bases, leaving 6 bases between them. CDR3 bases: TGCAGCGTTGAAGAAGGGCCCACAGATACGCAGTATTTT. Protein product: CSVEEGPTDTQYF.

CDR3 DNA sequence: TGCGCCAGCAGCTTGGGGCTGACCTCTATCACCTCTGGAAACACCATATATTTT. It encodes CASSLGLTSITSGNTIYF. The V gene is TRBV5-1, the J gene TRBJ1-3; D gene ambiguous. Germline CDR1 reads SGHRS; CDR2 reads YFSETQ. This CDR3 spans 18 amino acids. Trimming removed 0 bases from V and 0 bases from J, with 16 bases in between.

The J gene is TRBJ1-1, the V gene TRBV4-3; 7 bases line up with TRBD1. The CDR3 is made up of 14 amino acids. V dropped 3 bases and J dropped 4; count of bases not matched to a gene: 5. The germline V gene encodes CDR1 LGHNA and CDR2 YSLEER. The CDR3 loop reads CASSQSTGPTEAFF. CDR3 sequence (DNA): TGCGCCAGCAGCCAGTCGACAGGGCCCACTGAAGCTTTCTTT.

The V gene is TRBV19, the J gene TRBJ2-2; D is unresolved. Germline CDR1 and CDR2: LNHDA and SQIVND (reference sequence). Trimming removed 8 bases from V and 5 bases from J, with 6 bases in between. This CDR3 is built from 11 residues. This CDR3 reads CASSFTGELFF. In DNA, the CDR3 is TGTGCCAGTTCTTTTACCGGGGAGCTGTTTTTT.

In this sample, this clonotype turned up a few times. This chain connects TRBV12-3 or TRBV12-4 to TRBJ2-4; D unclear. Between the trimmed V and J ends, which lost 1 base and 8 bases, there was a span of 15 bases. The CDR3 covers 15 residues. As DNA, the CDR3 is TGTGCCAGCAGTTTAGAGGCAGGTTCGGGTGACATTCAGTACTTC. It yields the protein CASSLEAGSGDIQYF.

This clonotype turned up a few times. The chain uses TRBV9 and TRBJ2-2; 7 bases align to TRBD2. The V gene's germline CDR1 is SGDLS and CDR2 YYNGEE. The J segment lost 2 bases and the V segment lost 5 bases, leaving 6 bases of the junction unmatched. This CDR3 has 15 amino acids. CDR3: CASRESGKNTGELFF. In DNA, the CDR3 is TGTGCCAGCAGGGAAAGCGGGAAAAACACCGGGGAGCTGTTTTTT.

The table lists this clonotype with many counts. V and J are TRBV27 and TRBJ1-2; unclear D gene. V was pared by 0 bases and J by 4 bases, with 9 bases between. CDR3 length equals 14 residues. Germline V CDR1 and CDR2: MNHEY, SMNVEV (reference sequence). CDR3 sequence reads: CASSLSGSFYGYTF. The CDR3 DNA reads TGTGCCAGCAGTTTATCTGGCAGCTTCTATGGCTACACCTTC.